The rows below give T cell receptor beta chains drawn from one sample of a study of blood T cell repertoires in COVID-19. Data came from immunoSEQ multiplex PCR; TCRdb stores just in-frame clones and leaves some out. The sample records more than 300,000 clones, about 89% being singletons. Sample: peripheral blood. All receptors derive from a man aged 18 to 30 who had recovered from COVID-19. The CDR3 runs from the conserved cysteine through the conserved F or W.

j_call v_call cdr3_aa
TRBJ2-5 TRBV7-9 CASSSGGTSGGLGETQYF
TRBJ1-6 TRBV2 CASRSTGVGNSPLHF
TRBJ1-6 TRBV5-4 CASSSTGLANSPLHF
TRBJ1-5 TRBV10-3 CATHPGTGTDQPQHF
TRBJ2-7 TRBV6-6 CASRSPPAGSYEQYF
TRBJ1-3 TRBV6-5 CASSLRHSGNTIYF
TRBJ1-2 TRBV30 CAWSGLASPNYGYTF
TRBJ1-1 TRBV19 CASSDFTGTGTNTEAFF
TRBJ1-1 TRBV7-2 CASSAGQGAFIMNTEAFF
TRBJ2-2 TRBV29-1 CSVSRAASGRTGELFF
TRBJ2-4 TRBV3-1/TRBV3-2 CASSLGTSGNIQYF